Listed below are T cell receptor beta chains from one sample, sequenced in a study of CD8+ T cells in alopecia areata. Generated by immunoSEQ multiplex PCR, the TCRdb table keeps only in-frame clones and is missing some. The sample gives hundreds of thousands of clones, 60% of which show up once; around 0.92% is in the top ten. The specimen was CD4+ T cells sorted from blood, collected between weeks 51 and 54, from a patient treated with tofacitinib. The receptors shown here come from a human donor with alopecia areata. Both conserved end residues are part of each CDR3. D genes are given only for firm matches. Expanded clones are given a class, and other clones once, few, many or no size at all.

v_gene	d_gene	j_gene	len	abundance	CDR3aa	CDR3nt
TRBV30	NA	TRBJ1-2	12	NA	CAWSGGNYGYTF	TGTGCCTGGAGTGGAGGAAACTATGGCTACACCTTC
TRBV29-1	NA	TRBJ2-5	13	few	CSVDSGGVETQYF	TGCAGCGTTGATAGTGGAGGGGTGGAGACCCAGTACTTC
TRBV29-1	TRBD1	TRBJ1-2	17	NA	CSVEVDRGSRIHYGYTF	TGCAGCGTTGAAGTCGACAGGGGGAGCCGGATCCACTATGGCTACACCTTC
TRBV6-6	NA	TRBJ1-5	13	NA	CASSDRDRQPQHF	TGTGCCAGCAGTGACCGGGATAGGCAGCCCCAGCATTTT
TRBV6-5	NA	TRBJ1-1	14	NA	CASSYGGGGTEAFF	TGTGCCAGCAGTTACGGGGGGGGTGGTACTGAAGCTTTCTTT
TRBV18	TRBD2	TRBJ2-7	15	NA	CASSSSGLELSEQYF	TGTGCCAGCTCATCGTCGGGACTAGAGTTGAGTGAGCAGTACTTC
TRBV7-9	TRBD1	TRBJ1-2	14	NA	CASSLAGDRGGYTF	TGTGCCAGCAGCTTAGCCGGGGACAGGGGCGGCTACACCTTC
TRBV5-1	TRBD1	TRBJ2-5	14	NA	CASSLDRVEETQYF	TGCGCCAGCAGCCTCGACAGGGTGGAAGAGACCCAGTACTTC
TRBV2	TRBD2	TRBJ2-2	17	NA	CASTGGPTSGNTGELFF	TGTGCCAGCACCGGGGGCCCGACTAGCGGAAACACCGGGGAGCTGTTTTTT
TRBV5-4	TRBD2	TRBJ2-5	15	NA	CASSLRGGLQETQYF	TGTGCCAGCAGCTTACGGGGGGGCCTTCAAGAGACCCAGTACTTC
TRBV30	TRBD1	TRBJ2-3	15	NA	CAWSVGTGGTDTQYF	TGTGCCTGGAGTGTCGGGACAGGGGGCACAGATACGCAGTATTTT
TRBV5-1	TRBD1	TRBJ1-4	16	few	CASRPGQGWTNEKLFF	TGCGCCAGCAGGCCGGGACAGGGGTGGACTAATGAAAAACTGTTTTTT
TRBV5-1	TRBD1	TRBJ1-1	15	NA	CASSRNRGLNTEAFF	TGCGCCAGCAGCCGGAACAGGGGGCTGAACACTGAAGCTTTCTTT
TRBV7-9	NA	TRBJ2-4	12	NA	CASSSQRNIQYF	TGTGCCAGCAGCTCTCAGCGGAACATTCAGTACTTC
TRBV5-1	NA	TRBJ1-5	13	NA	CASSLRGNQPQHF	TGCGCCAGCAGCTTGAGGGGCAATCAGCCCCAGCATTTT
TRBV9	NA	TRBJ2-2	15	NA	CASSVNWRPVGELFF	TGTGCCAGCAGCGTCAATTGGAGGCCCGTCGGGGAGCTGTTTTTT
TRBV7-3	NA	TRBJ2-7	12	NA	CASSINGGEQYF	TGTGCCAGCAGCATAAATGGGGGCGAGCAGTACTTC
TRBV30	NA	TRBJ1-5	13	NA	CAWSGGDSQPQHF	TGTGCCTGGAGTGGAGGGGATAGTCAGCCCCAGCATTTT
TRBV27	TRBD1	TRBJ2-1	13	NA	CASKGARYNEQFF	TGTGCCAGCAAGGGGGCGCGATACAATGAGCAGTTCTTC
TRBV4-1	NA	TRBJ2-5	15	once	CASSQLGLIGETQYF	TGCGCCAGCAGCCAACTGGGGTTGATAGGAGAGACCCAGTACTTC
TRBV9	NA	TRBJ1-4	13	NA	CASSGRLGEKLFF	TGTGCCAGCAGCGGCCGGTTGGGAGAAAAACTGTTTTTT
TRBV29-1	TRBD1	TRBJ2-2	14	few	CSVETGGPTGELFF	TGCAGCGTTGAAACAGGGGGCCCCACCGGGGAGCTGTTTTTT
TRBV29-1	TRBD2	TRBJ2-3	12	NA	CSLRLAGDTQYF	TGCAGCCTGAGACTAGCTGGAGATACGCAGTATTTT
TRBV6-5	NA	TRBJ1-1	12	NA	CASLRVGTEAFF	TGTGCCAGCCTAAGGGTCGGCACTGAAGCTTTCTTT
TRBV20-1	NA	TRBJ1-1	11	few	CSAAGAREAFF	TGCAGTGCGGCCGGGGCCCGGGAGGCTTTCTTT
TRBV5-1	TRBD1	TRBJ2-2	15	NA	CASYTGTVNTGELFF	TGCGCCAGCTACACCGGGACAGTAAACACCGGGGAGCTGTTTTTT
TRBV29-1	NA	TRBJ2-3	14	once	CSVDGSAGTDTQYF	TGCAGCGTTGATGGTAGCGCCGGCACAGATACGCAGTATTTT
TRBV25-1	TRBD1	TRBJ2-5	14	NA	CASSDKLGGETQYF	TGTGCCAGCAGTGATAAGTTAGGGGGCGAGACCCAGTACTTC
TRBV27	NA	TRBJ2-1	17	few	CASSRRFGGRSYNEQFF	TGTGCCAGCAGTCGTCGGTTTGGGGGCCGCTCCTACAATGAGCAGTTCTTC
TRBV19	TRBD1	TRBJ2-2	15	few	CASSRGGPNTGELFF	TGTGCCAGTAGTAGAGGGGGCCCGAACACCGGGGAGCTGTTTTTT
TRBV2	NA	TRBJ1-2	12	NA	CASSWVRDGYTF	TGTGCCAGCAGCTGGGTAAGGGACGGCTACACCTTC
TRBV7-2	TRBD1	TRBJ2-7	13	NA	CASSLTGSNEQYF	TGTGCCAGCAGCCTGACAGGGTCTAACGAGCAGTACTTC
TRBV25-1	TRBD2	TRBJ2-5	14	NA	CASRGLAGSETQYF	TGTGCCAGCAGGGGGCTAGCGGGGTCAGAGACCCAGTACTTC
TRBV5-4	TRBD1	TRBJ1-1	15	NA	CASSLLGRGDTEAFF	TGTGCCAGCAGCTTGTTGGGCAGGGGGGACACTGAAGCTTTCTTT
TRBV7-6	NA	TRBJ2-7	12	NA	CASSPNLGEQYF	TGTGCCAGCAGCCCAAACTTAGGCGAGCAGTACTTC
TRBV2	TRBD1	TRBJ1-6	15	NA	CASRKDRANNSPLHF	TGTGCCAGCAGGAAAGACAGGGCCAATAATTCACCCCTCCACTTT
TRBV30	NA	TRBJ2-5	15	NA	CAWSRRPEAPQTQYF	TGTGCCTGGAGTCGTAGGCCCGAAGCCCCACAGACCCAGTACTTC
TRBV7-3	NA	TRBJ2-2	12	few	CASSPGFGELFF	TGTGCCAGCAGCCCCGGTTTTGGGGAGCTGTTTTTT
TRBV6-1	TRBD2	TRBJ2-5	15	NA	CASSEGQRGRETQYF	TGTGCCAGCAGTGAAGGGCAGCGGGGGAGGGAGACCCAGTACTTC
TRBV6-5	NA	TRBJ2-5	15	NA	CASSYRGRPGETQYF	TGTGCCAGCAGTTACCGAGGCAGGCCGGGAGAGACCCAGTACTTC
TRBV6-5	NA	TRBJ1-4	13	NA	CASSPDFTEKLFF	TGTGCCAGCAGCCCGGACTTTACCGAAAAACTGTTTTTT
TRBV29-1	NA	TRBJ2-5	12	NA	CSVRQAQETQYF	TGCAGCGTGCGACAGGCGCAAGAGACCCAGTACTTC
TRBV9	NA	TRBJ2-5	13	NA	CASSVDTWETQYF	TGTGCCAGCAGCGTAGATACGTGGGAGACCCAGTACTTC
TRBV5-6	TRBD1	TRBJ1-6	14	few	CATSLDRGNSPLHF	TGTGCCACCTCCCTGGACAGGGGTAATTCACCCCTCCACTTT
TRBV14	NA	TRBJ2-6	17	NA	CASSQNLGRPGANVLTF	TGTGCCAGCAGCCAAAACCTGGGGCGTCCCGGGGCCAACGTCCTGACTTTC
TRBV29-1	TRBD1	TRBJ2-7	13	NA	CSVEGTGLGEQYF	TGCAGCGTTGAAGGGACAGGGTTGGGGGAGCAGTACTTC
TRBV18	NA	TRBJ1-5	17	NA	CASSPIRKGRPNQPQHF	TGTGCCAGCTCACCTATCAGGAAGGGGCGCCCCAATCAGCCCCAGCATTTT
TRBV29-1	NA	TRBJ1-1	12	NA	CSVHTLGTEAFF	TGCAGCGTCCATACACTTGGGACTGAAGCTTTCTTT
TRBV9	NA	TRBJ1-5	14	NA	CASSAKGGVQPQHF	TGTGCCAGCAGCGCAAAAGGGGGAGTTCAGCCCCAGCATTTT
TRBV30	NA	TRBJ2-3	13	NA	CAWSAPNTDTQYF	TGTGCCTGGAGTGCCCCCAACACGGATACGCAGTATTTT
TRBV2	NA	TRBJ2-6	13	NA	CASRSDGANVLTF	TGTGCCAGCAGGTCGGATGGGGCCAACGTCCTGACTTTC
TRBV5-8	NA	TRBJ2-5	15	NA	CASSLGGTAQETQYF	TGTGCCAGCAGCTTAGGGGGGACAGCGCAAGAGACCCAGTACTTC
TRBV11-2	TRBD2	TRBJ2-7	15	NA	CASSLGSGGFYEQYF	TGTGCCAGCAGCTTAGGTAGCGGGGGATTCTACGAGCAGTACTTC
TRBV18	NA	TRBJ2-3	13	NA	CASSPPSTDTQYF	TGTGCCAGCTCACCGCCTAGCACAGATACGCAGTATTTT
TRBV7-2	NA	TRBJ1-1	15	NA	CASSLAGSTRAEAFF	TGTGCCAGCAGCTTAGCGGGGTCTACAAGGGCTGAAGCTTTCTTT